This is a list of T cell receptor beta chains from one sample in a study of human T cells and chemical hapten exposure. MiXCR, run by TCRdb on the RACE reads, gives a single entry per CDR3 protein. The sample holds over 85,000 distinct CDR3 sequences, around 12% seen once. The sequenced sample was whole blood, obtained in connection with sensitization to the hapten diphenylcyclopropenone (DPC). Receptor source: a middle-aged woman with alopecia areata. Some clones in this sample may be carry-over from other donors' samples. The CDR3 runs from the conserved cysteine through the conserved F or W. The D gene is left open where the match is weak. Only part of the rows carry a size: once, few, many, or a class if the clone is expanded.

size: few
J: TRBJ2-4
V: TRBV11-1
D: .
DNA: TGTGCCAGCAGCCGGACTTACGTGGGGGGCATTCAGTACTTC
CDR3: CASSRTYVGGIQYF

size: .
J: TRBJ2-7
V: TRBV18
D: TRBD2
DNA: TGTGCCAGCCATCCGGGGTTAGCTAGCGGCTTCGAGCAGTACTTC
CDR3: CASHPGLASGFEQYF

size: .
J: TRBJ2-7
V: TRBV18
D: .
DNA: TGTGCCAGCTCACCACCGGAATCCTACGAGCAGTACTTC
CDR3: CASSPPESYEQYF

size: .
J: TRBJ1-6
V: TRBV2
D: TRBD1
DNA: TGTGCCAGCACCCCGGACAGGGCAGGGTCACCCCTCCACTTT
CDR3: CASTPDRAGSPLHF

size: few
J: TRBJ2-1
V: TRBV30
D: TRBD2
DNA: TGTGCCTGGAGTGTTCTGGGGGGGAATGAGCAGTTCTTC
CDR3: CAWSVLGGNEQFF

size: few
J: TRBJ2-3
V: TRBV12-3/TRBV12-4
D: .
DNA: TGTGCCAGCAGGCAGGCCACTAGCACAGATACGCAGTATTTT
CDR3: CASRQATSTDTQYF

size: few
J: TRBJ2-3
V: TRBV7-8
D: TRBD2
DNA: TGTGCCAGCAGCCCCCGGACTAGCGGGAGAGCAGATACGCAGTATTTT
CDR3: CASSPRTSGRADTQYF

size: .
J: TRBJ2-3
V: TRBV4-3
D: TRBD1
DNA: TGCGCCAGCAGCCAAGGACAGGGAGGCACAGATACGCAGTATTTT
CDR3: CASSQGQGGTDTQYF

size: .
J: TRBJ1-2
V: TRBV12-3/TRBV12-4
D: .
DNA: TGTGCCAGCAGCCTACTCGGACAGTCAGCTAACTATGGCTACACCTTC
CDR3: CASSLLGQSANYGYTF

size: many
J: TRBJ2-7
V: TRBV6-1
D: TRBD2
DNA: TGTGCCAGCAGTGAAGTGGTTAGCGGGAGGGGTCCGCAGTACTTC
CDR3: CASSEVVSGRGPQYF

size: few
J: TRBJ2-2
V: TRBV11-3
D: .
DNA: TGTGCCAGCAGCTTAATGAAGGCAGGGATCTTCTCCGGGGAGCTGTTTTTT
CDR3: CASSLMKAGIFSGELFF

size: many
J: TRBJ1-3
V: TRBV2
D: .
DNA: TGTGCCAGCAGTCAGGGATCTGGAAACACCATATATTTT
CDR3: CASSQGSGNTIYF

size: .
J: TRBJ1-2
V: TRBV6-1
D: .
DNA: TGTGCCAGCAGTGCTCGAGGACAGTCTACCGGCCATGGCTACACCTTC
CDR3: CASSARGQSTGHGYTF

size: .
J: TRBJ2-7
V: TRBV20-1
D: TRBD2
DNA: TGCAGTGCTAGAGATTCAGCACTAGCGGGAGCTCCCGCCTACGAGCAGTACTTC
CDR3: CSARDSALAGAPAYEQYF

size: few
J: TRBJ1-1
V: TRBV29-1
D: .
DNA: TGCAGCGTTGCGGGCCCGGGGCGCAATACTGAAGCTTTCTTT
CDR3: CSVAGPGRNTEAFF

size: .
J: TRBJ1-1
V: TRBV4-3
D: .
DNA: TGCGCCAGCAGCCAAGCGGGCGCTCCTGTGACTGAAGCTTTCTTT
CDR3: CASSQAGAPVTEAFF

size: few
J: TRBJ2-6
V: TRBV19
D: .
DNA: TGTGCCAGTAGTATCGGTGGGGCCAACGTCCTGACTTTC
CDR3: CASSIGGANVLTF